This is a list of T cell receptor beta chains from one sample in a study of CD8 T cells in Susac syndrome. From the immunoSEQ multiplex PCR reads, TCRdb called clonotypes with MiXCR, one entry per CDR3 protein. The table includes approximately 94,000 distinct CDR3 sequences, approximately 95% detected once. Input material: CD8+ T cells from PBMCs. The receptors were gathered from a human donor with Susac syndrome. CDR3s include the opening cysteine and the closing phenylalanine or tryptophan.

>TRBJ2-4|TRBV5-4|16
CASSLGDRGDKNIQYF
>TRBJ1-2|TRBV29-1|13
CSVAPPGGLGYTF
>TRBJ2-2|TRBV29-1|13
CSVEYAWGGELFF
>TRBJ2-1|TRBV28|12
CASSLSGGEQFF
>TRBJ2-7|TRBV7-8|13
CASRGAHGYEQYF
>TRBJ2-1|TRBV20-1|13
CSARPFARFEQFF
>TRBJ1-1|TRBV2|12
CASSEGNTEAFF
>TRBJ1-4|TRBV2|14
CASRETGGNEKLFF
>TRBJ1-5|TRBV29-1|13
CSVADTTYQPQHF
>TRBJ2-6|TRBV9|19
CASSHPRRSRSSGANVLTF
>TRBJ1-6|TRBV7-2|14
CASSLGGAGSPLHF
>TRBJ2-1|TRBV29-1|14
CSVGTSGDNREQFF
>TRBJ2-1|TRBV20-1|14
CSASITGSYNEQFF
>TRBJ2-2|TRBV29-1|11
CSVYDTGELFF
>TRBJ2-5|TRBV20-1|15
CSARGRESSIKTQYF
>TRBJ1-5|TRBV29-1|13
CSAAGDFDQPQHF
>TRBJ2-7|TRBV21-1|18
CASSKGLAGGPRSYEQYF
>TRBJ1-4|TRBV27|15
CASSLEGRTNEKLFF
>TRBJ1-1|TRBV7-9|14
CASSLEHLNTEAFF
>TRBJ2-3|TRBV29-1|14
CSVERGASTDTQYF
>TRBJ1-1|TRBV19|14
CASSPRDMNTEAFF
>TRBJ2-4|TRBV5-5|15
CASSLGDPGVNIQYF
>TRBJ2-2|TRBV5-1|13
CASRKSITGELFF
>TRBJ2-3|TRBV20-1|11
CSALFTDTQYF
>TRBJ2-7|TRBV12-3/TRBV12-4|14
CASSLGRTGVEQYF
>TRBJ2-5|TRBV18|14
CASSPSPLVETQYF
>TRBJ1-1|TRBV18|17
CASSQRAPQSYNTEAFF